This TCR beta chain was recorded in a study of T cell repertoires in cytomegalovirus infection. The overall study: Public TCR beta signatures were indicative of both CMV infection and a matching HLA type.

V gave up 7 bases and J gave up 0 bases, with 13 bases separating them. This CDR3 region has 15 residues. Germline CDR1 is LNHDA and CDR2 is SQIVND (reference sequence). From the reads, TCRdb called clonotypes with MiXCR, one entry per CDR3 protein. The sample has around 280,000 distinct CDR3 sequences, approximately 14% seen once. Sequencing was done on a sample of PBMCs. The sequence came from a human donor in good health (CMV status not recorded). Some clones in this sample may be carry-over from other donors' samples. The rearrangement joins TRBV19 to TRBJ1-5; no reliable D call. For the CDR3, the DNA is TGTGCCAGTAAGCAGGCCGCGTATAGCAATCAGCCCCAGCATTTT. As protein: CASKQAAYSNQPQHF.